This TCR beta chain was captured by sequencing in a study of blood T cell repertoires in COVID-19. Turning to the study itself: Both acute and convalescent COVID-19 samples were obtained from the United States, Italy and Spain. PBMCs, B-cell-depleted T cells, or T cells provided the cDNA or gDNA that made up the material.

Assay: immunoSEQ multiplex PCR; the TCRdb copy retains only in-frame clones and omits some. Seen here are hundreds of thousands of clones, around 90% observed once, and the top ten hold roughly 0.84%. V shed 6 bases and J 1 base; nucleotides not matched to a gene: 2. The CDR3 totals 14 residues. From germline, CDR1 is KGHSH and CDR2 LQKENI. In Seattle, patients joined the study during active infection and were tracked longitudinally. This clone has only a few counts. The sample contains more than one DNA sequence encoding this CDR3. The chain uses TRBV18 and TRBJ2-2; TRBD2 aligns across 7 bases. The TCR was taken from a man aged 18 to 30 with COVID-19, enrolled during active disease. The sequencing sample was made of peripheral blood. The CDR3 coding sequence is TGTGCCAGCTCGCCTAGCGGGAACACCGGGGAGCTGTTTTTT. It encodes CASSPSGNTGELFF.